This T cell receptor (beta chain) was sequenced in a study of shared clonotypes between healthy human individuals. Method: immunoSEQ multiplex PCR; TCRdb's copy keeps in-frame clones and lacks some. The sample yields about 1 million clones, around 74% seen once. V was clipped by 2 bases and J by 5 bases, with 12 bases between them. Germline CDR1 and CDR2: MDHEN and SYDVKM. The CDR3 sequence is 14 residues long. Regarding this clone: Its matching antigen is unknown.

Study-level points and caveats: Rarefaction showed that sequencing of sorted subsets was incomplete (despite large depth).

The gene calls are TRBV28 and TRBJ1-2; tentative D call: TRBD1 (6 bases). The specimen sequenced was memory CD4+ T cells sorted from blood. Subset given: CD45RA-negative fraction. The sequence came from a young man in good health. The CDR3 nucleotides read TGTGCCAGCAGTTTAAGCCCAGGGGTATATGGCTACACCTTC. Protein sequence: CASSLSPGVYGYTF.